This TCR beta chain was recorded in a study of blood T cell repertoires in COVID-19. Study-wide background: The origin of the acute and convalescent COVID-19 samples was the United States, Italy and Spain. PBMCs, B-cell-depleted T cells, or T cells were the source of the cDNA or gDNA that made up the material.

In the original processing: The authors estimated nucleated cell counts from reference gene primer amplification. The assay was immunoSEQ multiplex PCR, and TCRdb's table has in-frame clones only and misses some. The DNA gave D and trimming, while V, J and clone size come from that table. The data contain fewer than 350,000 clones, approximately 83% of them seen just once; the ten biggest clones take up 2% to 2.5%. CDR1 is SGHVS and CDR2 is FNYEAQ in the germline V gene. V lost 5 bases, J lost 1 base, and 18 bases lay in between. CDR3 length equals 17 residues. The V call is TRBV7-6, the J call TRBJ1-5; D is ambiguous. What was sequenced was peripheral blood. This clonotype originated in a woman aged 25 to 39 who had recovered from COVID-19. The CDR3 DNA reads as TGTGCCAGCAGCACCGAAGTCCGTGGGCGAAGCAATCAGCCCCAGCATTTT. Amino acid sequence: CASSTEVRGRSNQPQHF.